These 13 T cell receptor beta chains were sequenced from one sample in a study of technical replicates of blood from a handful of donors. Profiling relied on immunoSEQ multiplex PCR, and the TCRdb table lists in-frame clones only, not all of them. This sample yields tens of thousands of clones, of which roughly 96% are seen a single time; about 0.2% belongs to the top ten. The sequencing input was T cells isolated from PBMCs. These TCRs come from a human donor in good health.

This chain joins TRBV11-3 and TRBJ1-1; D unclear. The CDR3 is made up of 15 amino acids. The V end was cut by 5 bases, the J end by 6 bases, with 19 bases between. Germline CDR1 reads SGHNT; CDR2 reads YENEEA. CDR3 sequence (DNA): TGTGCCAGCAGCCCCATCGACCCGGGTTTCGCTGAAGCTTTCTTT. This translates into CASSPIDPGFAEAFF.

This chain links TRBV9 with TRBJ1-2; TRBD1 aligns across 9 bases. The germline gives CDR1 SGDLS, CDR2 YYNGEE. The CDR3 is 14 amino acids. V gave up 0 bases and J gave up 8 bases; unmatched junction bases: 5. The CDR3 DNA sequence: TGTGCCAGCAGCGTAGGGGGACAGGGTCCCGGCTACACCTTC. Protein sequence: CASSVGGQGPGYTF.

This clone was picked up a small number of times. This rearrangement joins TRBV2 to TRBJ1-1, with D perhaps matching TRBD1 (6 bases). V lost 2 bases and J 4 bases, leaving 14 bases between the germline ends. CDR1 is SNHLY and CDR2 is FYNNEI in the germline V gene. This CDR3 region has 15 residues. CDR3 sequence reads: CASSERQEMFTEAFF. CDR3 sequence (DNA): TGTGCCAGCAGTGAACGACAGGAAATGTTCACTGAAGCTTTCTTT.

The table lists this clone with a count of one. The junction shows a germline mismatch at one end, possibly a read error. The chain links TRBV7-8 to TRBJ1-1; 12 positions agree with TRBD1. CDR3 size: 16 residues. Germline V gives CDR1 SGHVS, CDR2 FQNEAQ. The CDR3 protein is CASSVAGTGGLTEAFF. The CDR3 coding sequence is TGTGCCAGCAGCGTAGCCGGGACAGGGGGCCTCACTGAAGCTTTCTTT. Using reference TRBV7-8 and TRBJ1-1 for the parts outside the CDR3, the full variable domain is GAGVSQSPRYKVAKRGQDVALRCDPISGHVSLFWYQQALGQGPEFLTYFQNEAQLDKSGLPSDRFFAERPEGSVSTLKIQRTQQEDSAVYLCASSVAGTGGLTEAFFGQGTRLTVV.

The CDR3 here is CATETGQWVAFF. The CDR3 bases are TGTGCCACTGAGACAGGTCAGTGGGTAGCTTTCTTT. The rearrangement joins TRBV6-1 to TRBJ1-1, with a possible D match to TRBD1 (6 bases). The V and J ends lost 10 bases and 10 bases respectively, with 19 bases between them. Looked up from germline, CDR1 is MNHNS and CDR2 is SASEGT. This CDR3 region has 12 residues.

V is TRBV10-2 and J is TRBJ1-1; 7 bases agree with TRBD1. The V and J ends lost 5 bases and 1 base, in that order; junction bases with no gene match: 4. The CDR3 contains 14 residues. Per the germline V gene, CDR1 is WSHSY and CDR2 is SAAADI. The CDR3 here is CASSKTGANTEAFF. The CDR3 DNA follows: TGCGCCAGCAGTAAAACAGGGGCGAACACTGAAGCTTTCTTT.

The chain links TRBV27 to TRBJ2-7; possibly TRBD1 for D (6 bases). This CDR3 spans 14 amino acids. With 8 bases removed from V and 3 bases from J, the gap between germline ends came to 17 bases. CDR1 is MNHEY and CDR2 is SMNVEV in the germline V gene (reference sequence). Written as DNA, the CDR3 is TGTGCCAGCCTCGAAAAGGAGACAGGCTACGAGCAGTACTTC. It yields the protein CASLEKETGYEQYF.

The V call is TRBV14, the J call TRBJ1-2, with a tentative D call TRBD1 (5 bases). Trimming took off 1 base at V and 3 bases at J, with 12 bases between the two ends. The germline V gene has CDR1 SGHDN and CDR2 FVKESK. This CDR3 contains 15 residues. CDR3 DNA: TGTGCCAGCAGCCAAGTGACCGGGGGGTACTATGGCTACACCTTC. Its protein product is CASSQVTGGYYGYTF. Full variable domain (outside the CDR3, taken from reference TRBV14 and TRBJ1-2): EAGVTQFPSHSVIEKGQTVTLRCDPISGHDNLYWYRRVMGKEIKFLLHFVKESKQDESGMPNNRFLAERTGGTYSTLKVQPAELEDSGVYFCASSQVTGGYYGYTFGSGTRLTVV.

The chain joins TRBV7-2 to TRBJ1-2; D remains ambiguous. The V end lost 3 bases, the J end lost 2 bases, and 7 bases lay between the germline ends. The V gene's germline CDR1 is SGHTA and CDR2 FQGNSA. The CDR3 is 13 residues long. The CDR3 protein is CASSFRENYGYTF. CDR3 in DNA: TGTGCCAGCAGCTTTAGGGAGAACTATGGCTACACCTTC.

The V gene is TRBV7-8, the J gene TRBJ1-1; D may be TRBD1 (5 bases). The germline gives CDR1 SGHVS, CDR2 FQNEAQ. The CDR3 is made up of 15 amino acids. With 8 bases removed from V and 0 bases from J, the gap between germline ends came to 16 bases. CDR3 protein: CASLQGRDMNTEAFF. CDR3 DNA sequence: TGTGCCAGCTTGCAGGGCCGTGACATGAACACTGAAGCTTTCTTT.

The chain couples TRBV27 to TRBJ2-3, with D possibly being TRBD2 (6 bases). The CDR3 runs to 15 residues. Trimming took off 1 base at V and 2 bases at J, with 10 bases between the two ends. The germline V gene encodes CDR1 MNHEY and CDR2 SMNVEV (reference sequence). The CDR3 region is CASSLLRGNTDTQYF. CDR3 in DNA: TGTGCCAGCAGTTTATTACGGGGGAACACAGATACGCAGTATTTT.

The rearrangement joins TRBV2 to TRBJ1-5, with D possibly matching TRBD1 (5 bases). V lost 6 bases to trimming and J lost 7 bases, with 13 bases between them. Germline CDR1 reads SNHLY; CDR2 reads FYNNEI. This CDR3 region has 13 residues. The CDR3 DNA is TGTGCCAGCAGGGAGGGGTTGGGCCAGCCCCAGCATTTT. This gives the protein CASREGLGQPQHF.

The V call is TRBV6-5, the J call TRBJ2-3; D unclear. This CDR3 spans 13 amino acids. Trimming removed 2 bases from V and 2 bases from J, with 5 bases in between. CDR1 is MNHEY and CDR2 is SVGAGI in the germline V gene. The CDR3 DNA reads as TGTGCCAGCAGTTACCCCCACACAGATACGCAGTATTTT. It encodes CASSYPHTDTQYF.